The 13 T cell receptor beta chains reported below all come from one sample, sequenced in a study of T cell responses to AZD1222 COVID-19 vaccine. Clones were read by immunoSEQ multiplex PCR, and TCRdb kept only the in-frame ones, dropping some. The repertoire holds 90,000 to 120,000 clones, approximately 90% seen once, with less than 25% in the top ten. Sequences were derived from peripheral blood, sampled on day 0 of AZD1222 vaccination. Source of these receptors: an adult in good health.

V usage is TRBV5-8 and J usage is TRBJ1-5; D is unclear. This CDR3 has 13 residues. CDR1 is SGHTS and CDR2 is YDEGEE in the germline V gene. V gave up 2 bases and J gave up 5 bases, with 8 bases separating them. CDR3 DNA: TGTGCCAGCAGCTTCGAGGGTGATCAGCCCCAGCATTTT. Translated: CASSFEGDQPQHF.

The chain joins TRBV6-5 to TRBJ1-6; D uncertain. CDR3 size: 11 residues. From germline, CDR1 is MNHEY and CDR2 SVGAGI. V lost 6 bases and J 14 bases, leaving 11 bases between the germline ends. CDR3 residues: CASRTGGTLHF. In DNA form, the CDR3 reads TGTGCCAGCAGGACGGGAGGGACCCTCCACTTT.

The chain uses TRBV19 and TRBJ2-7, with D perhaps given as TRBD1 or TRBD2 (5 bases each). This CDR3 has 14 residues. The germline V gene encodes CDR1 LNHDA and CDR2 SQIVND (reference sequence). Trimming left V 3 bases short and J 4 bases short, with 13 bases between. Here the CDR3 DNA reads TGTGCCAGTAGTATCGGCCGAGGGGCTTACGAGCAGTACTTC. This sequence encodes CASSIGRGAYEQYF.

The J gene is TRBJ1-2, the V gene TRBV12-3 or TRBV12-4; 8 positions match TRBD1. This CDR3 spans 13 amino acids. After removal of 6 bases from V and 3 bases from J, the junction contained 3 bases not matched to a gene. The CDR3 region is CASRAGQDYGYTF. The DNA of the CDR3 is TGTGCCAGCAGGGCGGGACAGGACTATGGCTACACCTTC.

This chain connects TRBV7-2 to TRBJ1-1; no clear D gene. The CDR3 spans 14 residues. V lost 6 bases and J lost 1, with 12 bases in between. CDR1 and CDR2 from the germline V gene are SGHTA and FQGNSA. As DNA, the CDR3 is TGTGCCAGCAGTTTTAACGAGGGGAACACTGAAGCTTTCTTT. This sequence encodes CASSFNEGNTEAFF.

This chain joins TRBV7-2 and TRBJ2-7; 9 bases match TRBD1. Germline trimming cut 5 bases from V and 2 bases from J; bases unmatched to any gene: 16. The CDR3 loop spans 18 amino acids. Germline CDR1 is SGHTA and CDR2 is FQGNSA. This CDR3 reads CASSPNRGRRLSTYEQYF. The CDR3 DNA is TGTGCCAGCAGCCCGAACAGGGGGCGCCGGCTAAGCACCTACGAGCAGTACTTC. The full variable domain, rest sourced from reference TRBV7-2 and TRBJ2-7, is GAGVSQSPSNKVTEKGKDVELRCDPISGHTALYWYRQSLGQGLEFLIYFQGNSAPDKSGLPSDRFSAERTGGSVSTLTIQRTQQEDSAVYLCASSPNRGRRLSTYEQYFGPGTRLTVT.

The chain is built from TRBV2 and TRBJ1-1, with no clear D. The CDR3 extends over 11 amino acids. Trimming took off 4 bases at V and 8 bases at J, with 8 bases between the two ends. In germline, CDR1 is SNHLY, CDR2 FYNNEI. CDR3 nucleotides: TGTGCCAGCAGTGGTTGGGCAGAAGCTTTCTTT. This gives the protein CASSGWAEAFF.

The rearrangement uses TRBV5-4 and TRBJ1-1, with D perhaps TRBD1 (6 bases). CDR1 SGHNT and CDR2 YYREEE come from the germline V gene (reference sequence). There are 14 residues in the CDR3. The V and J ends lost 4 bases and 1 base respectively, with 11 bases between them. CDR3 DNA sequence: TGTGCCAGCAGCCTGACAGGAGCGAACACTGAAGCTTTCTTT. Residues: CASSLTGANTEAFF.

The CDR3 DNA reads TGTGCCAGCAGCTGGGGACAGCTCTACGAGCAGTACTTC. Protein: CASSWGQLYEQYF. This sequence joins TRBV6-2 or TRBV6-3 and TRBJ2-7, with TRBD1 identical over 7 bases. This CDR3 comprises 13 residues. Germline values: CDR1 MNHEY, CDR2 SVGEGT. Trimming cost V 6 bases and J 3 bases; bases outside gene matches: 5.

In the case of this clone: At one end, the junction sequence differs from germline, possibly due to a read error. The chain joins TRBV11-2 to TRBJ1-1, with a tentative D call TRBD1 (6 bases). This CDR3 is 13 amino acids long. From germline, CDR1 is SGHAT and CDR2 FQNNGV. The CDR3 spells CASSVDRWTEAFF. In DNA, the CDR3 is TGTGCCAGCAGCGTAGACAGGTGGACTGAAGCTTTCTTT.

This sequence joins TRBV5-5 and TRBJ1-1; D gene uncertain. V shed 1 base and J shed 3 bases, with 7 bases lying between them. CDR3 length: 13 amino acids. CDR1 is SGHKS and CDR2 is YYEKEE in the germline V gene (reference sequence). The CDR3 DNA follows: TGTGCCAGCAGCTTGATCGGGTACACTGAAGCTTTCTTT. Translated, it gives CASSLIGYTEAFF. Full variable domain (outside the CDR3, taken from reference TRBV5-5 and TRBJ1-1): DAGVTQSPTHLIKTRGQQVTLRCSPISGHKSVSWYQQVLGQGPQFIFQYYEKEERGRGNFPDRFSARQFPNYSSELNVNALLLGDSALYLCASSLIGYTEAFFGQGTRLTVV.

The rearrangement links TRBV9 to TRBJ1-4, with D uncertain. The CDR3 runs 14 residues. V was pared by 0 bases and J by 7 bases, with 10 bases between. Germline V gene data show CDR1 as SGDLS and CDR2 as YYNGEE. CDR3 protein: CASSVGGNAEKLFF. The CDR3 bases are TGTGCCAGCAGCGTAGGAGGGAATGCTGAAAAACTGTTTTTT. Looking up the rest from reference TRBV9 and TRBJ1-4 gives the full variable domain: DSGVTQTPKHLITATGQRVTLRCSPRSGDLSVYWYQQSLDQGLQFLIQYYNGEERAKGNILERFSAQQFPDLHSELNLSSLELGDSALYFCASSVGGNAEKLFFGSGTQLSVL.

This chain links TRBV13 with TRBJ1-3; TRBD1 might be the D (5 bases). The germline gives CDR1 PRHDT, CDR2 FYEKMQ (reference sequence). V lost 4 bases and J 4 bases, leaving 17 bases between the germline ends. The CDR3 loop spans 16 amino acids. For the CDR3, the DNA is TGTGCCAGCAGCTCCCGTCTGGGGCGTTCGGGAAACACCATATATTTT. Translation: CASSSRLGRSGNTIYF.